The 29 T cell receptor beta chains below all came from one sample that was sequenced in a study of Ad26.COV2.S vaccination and SARS-CoV-2 variants. Repertoires were generated with immunoSEQ multiplex PCR, while TCRdb's copy carries only in-frame clones and drops some. The sample includes roughly 420,000 clones, roughly 87% seen only once; the top ten take 2% to 3%. Treatment given: some 20 received Ad26.COV2.S at low or high dose, single or two shots; about 5 received placebo; per-sample allocation not given. Sampling was performed 63 days after the first vaccine or placebo injection. The sequenced sample was peripheral blood, obtained in a trial of Ad26.COV2.S vaccine versus placebo. The receptors come from a person between 18 and 65 years old who received the Ad26.COV2.S COVID-19 vaccine or a placebo.

The chain has TRBV5-5 and TRBJ2-5, with D perhaps matching TRBD1 or TRBD2 (6 bases each). The CDR3 consists of 15 residues. Per the germline V gene, CDR1 is SGHKS and CDR2 is YYEKEE (reference sequence). V lost 0 bases to trimming and J lost 4 bases, with 13 bases between them. CDR3 loop: CASSLGQEGIETQYF. As DNA, the CDR3 is TGTGCCAGCAGCTTGGGACAGGAGGGAATAGAGACCCAGTACTTC.

The chain has TRBV19 and TRBJ2-5; D gene uncertain. The germline V gene has CDR1 LNHDA and CDR2 SQIVND (reference sequence). V shed 3 bases and J shed 2 bases, with 10 bases lying between them. This CDR3 is built from 14 residues. The CDR3 sequence is CASSMTLLQETQYF. The CDR3 DNA sequence: TGTGCCAGTAGTATGACCCTCCTACAAGAGACCCAGTACTTC. Full variable domain (remainder filled in from reference TRBV19 and TRBJ2-5): DGGITQSPKYLFRKEGQNVTLSCEQNLNHDAMYWYRQDPGQGLRLIYYSQIVNDFQKGDIAEGYSVSREKKESFPLTVTSAQKNPTAFYLCASSMTLLQETQYFGPGTRLLVL.

J is TRBJ1-4 and V is TRBV18; tentative D call: TRBD1 (5 bases). The CDR3 length is 16 residues. In germline, CDR1 is KGHSH, CDR2 LQKENI. The V and J ends lost 3 bases and 8 bases respectively, with 19 bases between them. CDR3 region: CASSPRDLHLNEKLFF. The CDR3 DNA is TGTGCCAGCTCACCCAGGGACCTCCATTTGAACGAAAAACTGTTTTTT.

This chain connects TRBV6-1 to TRBJ2-7; no clear D. Trimming shortened V by 3 bases and J by 7 bases, and 16 bases separated the two germline ends. The CDR3 extends over 14 amino acids. Germline V gene data show CDR1 as MNHNS and CDR2 as SASEGT. The CDR3 protein is CASSDIPWGYEQYF. The CDR3 DNA follows: TGTGCCAGCAGTGATATCCCCTGGGGTTATGAGCAGTACTTC.

V is TRBV7-9 and J is TRBJ2-5; D is unresolved. Germline lookup yields CDR1 SEHNR and CDR2 FQNEAQ (reference sequence). V lost 1 base, J lost 5 bases, and 8 bases lay in between. The CDR3 sequence is 13 residues long. The CDR3 DNA sequence: TGTGCCAGCAGCTTAGTATCGTTCGAGACCCAGTACTTC. It is translated as CASSLVSFETQYF.

This clone was found once. The chain links TRBV9 to TRBJ2-1; 12 bases align to TRBD2. Per the germline V gene, CDR1 is SGDLS and CDR2 is YYNGEE. CDR3 size: 16 residues. The V and J ends lost 0 bases and 9 bases, in that order; junction bases with no gene match: 7. The CDR3 DNA is TGTGCCAGCAGCGTAGGGCTAGCGGGAGGGCGGGCTGAGCAGTTCTTC. It is translated as CASSVGLAGGRAEQFF.

The chain links TRBV7-2 to TRBJ1-2; 9 bases match TRBD1. The CDR3 covers 15 residues. After removal of 5 bases from V and 2 bases from J, the junction contained 6 bases not matched to a gene. Germline V gene lookup returns CDR1 SGHTA and CDR2 FQGNSA. The CDR3 loop reads CASSPGGQGNYGYTF. The CDR3 DNA follows: TGTGCCAGCAGCCCTGGTGGACAGGGGAACTATGGCTACACCTTC.

The chain has TRBV9 and TRBJ2-7; the D call may be TRBD1 or TRBD2 (5 bases each). Trimming removed 2 bases from V and 3 bases from J, with 15 bases in between. CDR1 SGDLS and CDR2 YYNGEE come from the germline V gene. This CDR3 comprises 15 residues. Here the CDR3 reads CASSVRDGYLYEQYF. The CDR3 DNA reads TGTGCCAGCAGCGTGAGGGACGGATACCTCTACGAGCAGTACTTC.

The V and J genes are TRBV25-1 and TRBJ1-5, with D hard to call. Trimming cost V 5 bases and J 1 base, with 12 bases left between them. Germline CDR1 is MGHDK and CDR2 is SYGVNS. The CDR3 has 15 residues. CDR3: CASSTSTASNQPQHF. In DNA form, the CDR3 reads TGTGCCAGCAGTACTTCTACAGCCAGCAATCAGCCCCAGCATTTT.

This rearrangement joins TRBV12-2 to TRBJ1-1; the tabulated D call, TRBD1, remains unverified against the DNA. TRBV12-2 is shown as a pseudogene. This CDR3 comprises 16 residues. The CDR3 DNA reads as TGTGCAAGTCGCTTAGAGGGACAGGTGGTGAACACTGAAGCTTTCTTT. Amino acid sequence: CASRLEGQVVNTEAFF.

A single count supports this clone. This chain links TRBV7-9 with TRBJ1-1; D not certain. CDR3 length: 13 amino acids. With 11 bases removed from V and 5 bases from J, the gap between germline ends came to 18 bases. Per germline, CDR1 SEHNR and CDR2 FQNEAQ (reference sequence). In DNA, the CDR3 is TGTGCCCCTAGTAAAGAAGCGAGTACTGAAGCTTTCTTT. It encodes CAPSKEASTEAFF.

The chain recombines TRBV6-6 with TRBJ1-1, with D possibly matching TRBD1 (5 bases). The CDR3 runs to 11 residues. The V end was cut by 5 bases, the J end by 7 bases, with 8 bases between. CDR1 MNHNY and CDR2 SVGAGI come from the germline V gene (reference sequence). CDR3 nucleotides: TGTGCCAGCAGTGGGGGATTTGAAGCTTTCTTT. Amino acids: CASSGGFEAFF.

This chain joins TRBV18 and TRBJ2-5; 10 bases match TRBD1. The CDR3 has 15 amino acids. Germline values: CDR1 KGHSH, CDR2 LQKENI. The V segment lost 2 bases and the J segment 4 bases; nucleotides outside the gene matches: 4. The CDR3 loop is CASSPDRGRGETQYF. The CDR3 DNA reads as TGTGCCAGCTCACCAGACAGGGGGCGCGGAGAGACCCAGTACTTC.

The rearrangement uses TRBV6-2 or TRBV6-3 and TRBJ1-4; D gene unclear. This CDR3 region has 16 residues. With 5 bases removed from V and 8 bases from J, the gap between germline ends came to 21 bases. The V gene's germline CDR1 is MNHEY and CDR2 SVGEGT. The chain's CDR3 is CASSPQGPGGYEKLFF. The CDR3 DNA is TGTGCCAGCAGTCCCCAAGGCCCAGGAGGGTACGAAAAACTGTTTTTT.

V gene TRBV28 combines with J gene TRBJ1-6, with TRBD1 as a possible D gene (6 bases). V was clipped by 5 bases and J by 9 bases, with 17 bases between them. Germline V gene lookup returns CDR1 MDHEN and CDR2 SYDVKM. The CDR3 loop spans 15 amino acids. CDR3 in amino acids: CASSGDRGAISPLHF. The CDR3, as DNA: TGTGCCAGCAGTGGGGATCGGGGGGCGATTTCACCCCTCCACTTT.

V is TRBV5-4 and J is TRBJ2-3; D possibly corresponds to TRBD2 (6 bases). Germline lookup yields CDR1 SGHNT and CDR2 YYREEE (reference sequence). This CDR3 spans 14 amino acids. Between the trimmed V and J ends, which lost 3 bases and 2 bases, there was a span of 10 bases. Here the CDR3 reads CASSSGLFTDTQYF. CDR3 in DNA: TGTGCCAGCAGCTCCGGACTATTCACAGATACGCAGTATTTT.

This sequence joins TRBV18 and TRBJ2-3; D ambiguous. CDR3 length equals 14 residues. Trimming removed 6 bases at V and 2 bases at J, with 12 bases between. Germline CDR1 and CDR2: KGHSH and LQKENI. The CDR3 DNA reads as TGTGCCAGCTCTGACTCCTCTAACACAGATACGCAGTATTTT. Translation: CASSDSSNTDTQYF. The full variable domain, rest sourced from reference TRBV18 and TRBJ2-3, is NAGVMQNPRHLVRRRGQEARLRCSPMKGHSHVYWYRQLPEEGLKFMVYLQKENIIDESGMPKERFSAEFPKEGPSILRIQQVVRGDSAAYFCASSDSSNTDTQYFGPGTRLTVL.

V is TRBV12-3 or TRBV12-4 and J is TRBJ1-1; D is unclear. Trimming took 4 bases from V and 1 from J, leaving 1 base between them. This CDR3 has 11 amino acids. CDR3 DNA sequence: TGTGCCAGCAGTTGGAACACTGAAGCTTTCTTT. Its protein is CASSWNTEAFF.

The V and J genes are TRBV27 and TRBJ2-1; no firm D call. V dropped 5 bases and J dropped 4 bases, with 12 bases sitting between them. CDR1 is MNHEY, CDR2 SMNVEV, per germline (reference sequence). The CDR3 runs to 14 residues. The CDR3 nucleotides are TGTGCCAGCAGTGGAGTGAGAAGGTACAATGAGCAGTTCTTC. Translating gives CASSGVRRYNEQFF.

The chain links TRBV5-5 to TRBJ1-6; D is ambiguous. This CDR3 is 12 amino acids long. Looked up from germline, CDR1 is SGHKS and CDR2 is YYEKEE (reference sequence). V was clipped by 0 bases and J by 15 bases, with 10 bases between them. CDR3 sequence (DNA): TGTGCCAGCAGCTTGGCCGGGTTCGGCCTCCACTTT. This codes for CASSLAGFGLHF. Complete variable domain (other parts from reference TRBV5-5 and TRBJ1-6): DAGVTQSPTHLIKTRGQQVTLRCSPISGHKSVSWYQQVLGQGPQFIFQYYEKEERGRGNFPDRFSARQFPNYSSELNVNALLLGDSALYLCASSLAGFGLHFGNGTRLTVT.

This clone was detected only a few times. The V gene is TRBV9, the J gene TRBJ2-2; 7 bases fit TRBD1. The germline gives CDR1 SGDLS, CDR2 YYNGEE. The V gene end was trimmed by 0 bases and the J gene end by 4 bases; junction bases not matched to a gene: 12. The CDR3 sequence is 18 residues long. CDR3 protein: CASSVEDTNRGSTGELFF. The CDR3 DNA reads as TGTGCCAGCAGCGTAGAGGACACAAACAGGGGTTCCACCGGGGAGCTGTTTTTT.

V gene TRBV6-6 combines with J gene TRBJ2-5, with 15 bases matching TRBD2. Looked up from germline, CDR1 is MNHNY and CDR2 is SVGAGI (reference sequence). Trimming at V came to 6 bases and at J to 4 bases, leaving 3 bases not matched to a gene. The CDR3 is made up of 15 amino acids. The CDR3 DNA reads as TGTGCCAGCAGCCGGGGACTAGCGGGGGGAGAGACCCAGTACTTC. Amino acids: CASSRGLAGGETQYF.

This chain links TRBV5-1 with TRBJ2-3; 14 bases agree with TRBD2. Trimming took 3 bases from V and 4 from J; bases not matched to a gene: 4. The CDR3 has 16 residues. Germline CDR1 and CDR2: SGHRS and YFSETQ. The CDR3 region is CASSSGLAGAADTQYF. CDR3 DNA: TGCGCCAGCAGCTCGGGACTAGCGGGGGCTGCAGATACGCAGTATTTT.

V gene TRBV29-1 combines with J gene TRBJ2-3; 14 bases agree with TRBD2. The ends lost 7 bases at V and 4 bases at J; junction bases unmatched: 7. The germline CDR1 and CDR2 sequences are SQVTM and ANQGSEA. The CDR3 loop spans 15 amino acids. The DNA for the CDR3 is TGCAGCGCTAGGGGACTAGCGGGAGCCGCAGATACGCAGTATTTT. This gives the protein CSARGLAGAADTQYF.

This chain connects TRBV4-2 to TRBJ2-5; D tentatively reads TRBD1 or TRBD2 (5 bases each). This CDR3 has 15 amino acids. The ends were cut back, 4 bases at V and 2 bases at J, with 14 bases in the middle. Germline V gene data show CDR1 as LGHNA and CDR2 as YNFKEQ. CDR3 DNA: TGTGCCAGCAGCCTAGGGACGGGGCCTCAAGAGACCCAGTACTTC. This sequence encodes CASSLGTGPQETQYF.

V usage is TRBV28 and J usage is TRBJ1-2, with 9 nucleotides matching TRBD1. Germline V lookup: CDR1 MDHEN, CDR2 SYDVKM. The trim removed 6 bases at V and 7 bases at J, leaving 6 bases unmatched. The CDR3 is made up of 13 amino acids. Here the CDR3 DNA reads TGTGCCAGCAGGAGGACAGGGGCGAGTGGCTACACCTTC. This encodes CASRRTGASGYTF.

J is TRBJ1-1 and V is TRBV2; D perhaps matches TRBD1 (5 bases). The V and J ends lost 6 bases and 5 bases respectively, with 19 bases between them. The CDR3 spans 15 residues. Germline V gene sequence: CDR1 SNHLY, CDR2 FYNNEI. The CDR3 DNA follows: TGTGCCAGCAGCCAAACCAGGGCCATGGGGACTGAAGCTTTCTTT. Translating it yields CASSQTRAMGTEAFF.

CDR3 nucleotides: TGTGCCAGCAGTTTGTCTGCTGGAAACACCATATATTTT. It is translated as CASSLSAGNTIYF. V gene TRBV28 combines with J gene TRBJ1-3; unclear D gene. CDR1 MDHEN and CDR2 SYDVKM come from the germline V gene. The CDR3 is 13 amino acids. The V end lost 3 bases, the J end lost 2 bases, and 5 bases lay between the germline ends.

The chain couples TRBV25-1 to TRBJ1-2, with no clear D. Trimming left V 3 bases short and J 8 bases short, with 22 bases between. The CDR3 is 16 amino acids. Looked up from germline, CDR1 is MGHDK and CDR2 is SYGVNS. The CDR3 is CASSDQSTRAAEGYTF. CDR3 bases: TGTGCCAGCAGTGACCAGTCGACGAGGGCGGCTGAAGGCTACACCTTC.